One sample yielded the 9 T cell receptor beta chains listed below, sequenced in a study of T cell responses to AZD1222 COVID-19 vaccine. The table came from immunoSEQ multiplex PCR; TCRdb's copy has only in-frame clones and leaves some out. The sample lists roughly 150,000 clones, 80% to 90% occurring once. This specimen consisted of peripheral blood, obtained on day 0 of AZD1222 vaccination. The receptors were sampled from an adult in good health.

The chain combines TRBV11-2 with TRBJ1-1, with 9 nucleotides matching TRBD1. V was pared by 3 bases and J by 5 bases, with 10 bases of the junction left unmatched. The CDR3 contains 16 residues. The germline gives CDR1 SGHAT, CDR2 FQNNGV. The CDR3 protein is CASSFGPQGAETEAFF. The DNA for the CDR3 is TGTGCCAGCAGCTTCGGCCCACAGGGGGCCGAGACTGAAGCTTTCTTT.

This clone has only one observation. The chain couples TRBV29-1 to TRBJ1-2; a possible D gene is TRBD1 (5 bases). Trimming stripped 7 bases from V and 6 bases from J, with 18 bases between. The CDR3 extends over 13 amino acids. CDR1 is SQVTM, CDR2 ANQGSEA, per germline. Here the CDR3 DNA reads TGCAGCGCAAGGGACTGGCCCGGGGATGGCTACACCTTC. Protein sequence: CSARDWPGDGYTF.

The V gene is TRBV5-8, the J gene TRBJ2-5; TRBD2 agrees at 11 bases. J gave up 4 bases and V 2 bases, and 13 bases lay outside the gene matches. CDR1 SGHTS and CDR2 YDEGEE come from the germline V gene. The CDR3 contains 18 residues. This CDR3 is CASSFPGLAENDLETQYF. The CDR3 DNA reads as TGTGCCAGCAGCTTTCCGGGACTAGCGGAGAACGACCTAGAGACCCAGTACTTC.

CDR3 in amino acids: CASTLPAGQPQHF. The DNA of the CDR3 is TGTGCCAGCACCCTACCGGCTGGTCAGCCCCAGCATTTT. The V gene is TRBV28, the J gene TRBJ1-5; D gene ambiguous. The V end was cut by 7 bases, the J end by 6 bases, with 13 bases between. The germline V gene has CDR1 MDHEN and CDR2 SYDVKM. CDR3 length equals 13 residues.

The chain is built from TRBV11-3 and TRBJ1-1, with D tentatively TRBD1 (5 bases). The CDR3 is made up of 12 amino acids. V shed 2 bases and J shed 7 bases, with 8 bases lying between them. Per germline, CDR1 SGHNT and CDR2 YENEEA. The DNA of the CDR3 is TGTGCCAGCAGCTTAATGCAGGGTGAAGCTTTCTTT. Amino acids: CASSLMQGEAFF.

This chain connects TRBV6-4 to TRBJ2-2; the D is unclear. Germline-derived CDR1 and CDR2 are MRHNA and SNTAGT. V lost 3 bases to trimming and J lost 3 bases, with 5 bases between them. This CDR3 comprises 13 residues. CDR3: CASSEDDTGELFF. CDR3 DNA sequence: TGTGCCAGCAGTGAGGACGACACCGGGGAGCTGTTTTTT.

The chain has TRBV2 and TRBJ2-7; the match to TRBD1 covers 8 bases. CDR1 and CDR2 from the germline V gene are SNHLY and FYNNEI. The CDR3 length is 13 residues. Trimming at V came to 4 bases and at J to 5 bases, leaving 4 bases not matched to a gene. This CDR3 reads CASSGTGSHEQYF. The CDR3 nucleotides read TGTGCCAGCAGTGGGACAGGGAGCCACGAGCAGTACTTC.

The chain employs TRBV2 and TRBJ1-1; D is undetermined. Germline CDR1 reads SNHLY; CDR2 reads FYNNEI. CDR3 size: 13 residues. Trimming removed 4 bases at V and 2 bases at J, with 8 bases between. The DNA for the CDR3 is TGTGCCAGCAGTGTAGGGATAAACACTGAAGCTTTCTTT. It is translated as CASSVGINTEAFF.

CDR3 DNA: TGTGCCAGCAGTGGACGGGGTAATGAAAAACTGTTTTTT. As protein: CASSGRGNEKLFF. The chain couples TRBV2 to TRBJ1-4; D unclear. Germline CDR1 reads SNHLY; CDR2 reads FYNNEI. V was shortened by 4 bases and J by 4 bases, with 7 bases between the two germline ends. This CDR3 region has 13 residues.